The 30 T cell receptor beta chains in this list originate from one sample, sequenced in a study of blood T cell repertoires in COVID-19. Repertoires were generated with immunoSEQ multiplex PCR, while TCRdb's copy carries only in-frame clones and drops some. The data contain around 320,000 clones, 90% of them seen just once; the ten biggest clones take up approximately 4.3%. The specimen sequenced was PBMCs or T cells enriched from blood (not recorded which). These receptors all come from a woman aged 18-30 years with acute COVID-19.

The sample holds one count of this clone. This chain's CDR3 is CASSQLVAETQYF. In nucleotides, the CDR3 is TGTGCCAGCTCACAACTAGTCGCAGAGACCCAGTACTTC. The chain joins TRBV18 to TRBJ2-5; the D gene is possibly TRBD2 (5 bases). The V gene's germline CDR1 is KGHSH and CDR2 LQKENI. V was trimmed by 4 bases and J by 4 bases, leaving 10 bases between them. There are 13 residues in the CDR3. Drawing the rest from reference TRBV18 and TRBJ2-5, the complete variable domain is NAGVMQNPRHLVRRRGQEARLRCSPMKGHSHVYWYRQLPEEGLKFMVYLQKENIIDESGMPKERFSAEFPKEGPSILRIQQVVRGDSAAYFCASSQLVAETQYFGPGTRLLVL.

The count of this clone is one. The chain couples TRBV7-2 to TRBJ1-2; D is perhaps TRBD1 (6 bases). The V gene's germline CDR1 is SGHTA and CDR2 FQGNSA. V was trimmed by 6 bases and J by 7 bases, leaving 21 bases between them. The CDR3 is 15 amino acids. The DNA of the CDR3 is TGTGCCAGCAGTTCTCAGACAGGCCCTTCCTTTGGCTACACCTTC. It specifies CASSSQTGPSFGYTF.

A single count supports this clone. The chain links TRBV11-1 to TRBJ2-1; 7 bases are shared with TRBD2. The V and J ends lost 4 bases and 4 bases, in that order; junction bases with no gene match: 4. CDR1 is SGHAT and CDR2 is FQDESV in the germline V gene (reference sequence). The CDR3 totals 14 residues. Here the CDR3 DNA reads TGTGCCAGCAGCTGGAGCGGGACTTACAATGAGCAGTTCTTC. It translates to CASSWSGTYNEQFF. Complete variable domain (other parts from reference TRBV11-1 and TRBJ2-1): EAEVAQSPRYKITEKSQAVAFWCDPISGHATLYWYRQILGQGPELLVQFQDESVVDDSQLPKDRFSAERLKGVDSTLKIQPAELGDSAMYLCASSWSGTYNEQFFGPGTRLTVL.

The genes are TRBV19 and TRBJ2-1; D may be TRBD2 (5 bases). The CDR3 extends over 16 amino acids. From germline, CDR1 is LNHDA and CDR2 SQIVND (reference sequence). The germline V and J ends were trimmed by 7 bases and 0 bases, with 16 bases remaining between them. Here the CDR3 reads CASKNLRAPSYNEQFF. In DNA, the CDR3 is TGTGCCAGTAAAAATCTGAGGGCCCCCTCCTACAATGAGCAGTTCTTC.

J is TRBJ2-7 and V is TRBV19, with TRBD1 as a possible D gene (6 bases). CDR1 and CDR2 (germline): LNHDA, SQIVND (reference sequence). The ends were cut back, 5 bases at V and 4 bases at J, with 18 bases in the middle. This CDR3 region has 15 residues. This CDR3 is CASSFTGHGVYEQYF. The CDR3 DNA is TGTGCCAGTAGTTTTACGGGACACGGAGTTTACGAGCAGTACTTC.

V usage is TRBV7-3 and J usage is TRBJ2-1; TRBD2 agrees at 7 bases. Germline CDR1 SGHTA, CDR2 FQGTGA. With V trimmed by 0 bases and J by 0 bases, 2 bases remained unmatched. This CDR3 region has 16 residues. In DNA, the CDR3 is TGTGCCAGCAGCTTAACCCTAGCGGTCTCCTACAATGAGCAGTTCTTC. It encodes CASSLTLAVSYNEQFF.

This chain links TRBV28 with TRBJ1-2, with TRBD1 as a possible D gene (5 bases). Germline V gene data show CDR1 as MDHEN and CDR2 as SYDVKM. This CDR3 comprises 16 residues. The V and J ends lost 7 bases and 0 bases respectively, with 18 bases between them. Here the CDR3 DNA reads TGTGCCAGCAATCCCCCGACAGCCTCTTCTAACTATGGCTACACCTTC. It yields the protein CASNPPTASSNYGYTF.

This chain connects TRBV18 to TRBJ1-3; no reliable D call. The CDR3 extends over 13 amino acids. Per the germline V gene, CDR1 is KGHSH and CDR2 is LQKENI. Trimming removed 3 bases at V and 2 bases at J, with 5 bases between. CDR3 amino acids: CASSPATGNTIYF. In nucleotides, the CDR3 is TGTGCCAGCTCACCCGCGACTGGAAACACCATATATTTT.

This chain connects TRBV28 to TRBJ1-6, with a possible D match to TRBD1 (5 bases). Trimming took 6 bases from V and 8 from J, leaving 11 bases between them. CDR1 and CDR2 (germline): MDHEN, SYDVKM. The CDR3 length is 13 residues. The CDR3 DNA follows: TGTGCCAGCAGGGAAGGAGGGGATTCACCCCTCCACTTT. This encodes CASREGGDSPLHF.

The chain combines TRBV9 with TRBJ2-1; maybe TRBD1 (6 bases). Germline CDR1 SGDLS, CDR2 YYNGEE. The CDR3 consists of 16 residues. The V and J ends lost 4 bases and 4 bases respectively, with 18 bases between them. In nucleotides, the CDR3 is TGTGCCAGCAGCAACGGAGAGGGGGTTGTTTACAATGAGCAGTTCTTC. Translating it yields CASSNGEGVVYNEQFF.

V and J are TRBV5-1 and TRBJ2-7; maybe TRBD1 (6 bases). Trimming shortened V by 4 bases and J by 0 bases, and 11 bases separated the two germline ends. Germline V gene lookup returns CDR1 SGHRS and CDR2 YFSETQ. CDR3 length: 14 amino acids. The CDR3 nucleotides are TGCGCCAGCAGCCACAGGGAGAGCTCCTACGAGCAGTACTTC. Translated, it gives CASSHRESSYEQYF.

This sequence joins TRBV28 and TRBJ1-6, with 7 bases fitting TRBD1. The germline V gene encodes CDR1 MDHEN and CDR2 SYDVKM. The junction had 12 bases not matched to a gene; V was cut back by 10 bases and J by 6 bases. This CDR3 spans 15 amino acids. The CDR3 coding sequence is TGTGCCACCCCCTCCCGTAGGGGGCGTAATTCACCCCTCCACTTT. Translating gives CATPSRRGRNSPLHF.

The J gene is TRBJ2-1, the V gene TRBV11-3; 7 nucleotides agree with TRBD2. Looked up from germline, CDR1 is SGHNT and CDR2 is YENEEA. The CDR3 has 16 residues. After removal of 0 bases from V and 2 bases from J, the junction contained 4 bases not matched to a gene. The CDR3 sequence: CASSLDGGSPYNEQFF. The CDR3 DNA sequence: TGTGCCAGCAGCTTAGACGGCGGGAGCCCCTACAATGAGCAGTTCTTC.

The gene calls are TRBV28 and TRBJ1-6; a weak D match, TRBD1 (5 bases). The germline V and J ends were trimmed by 1 base and 11 bases, with 15 bases remaining between them. The CDR3 totals 15 residues. The germline V gene encodes CDR1 MDHEN and CDR2 SYDVKM. CDR3 protein: CASSLLGRGRTPLHF. CDR3 nucleotide sequence: TGTGCCAGCAGTTTATTGGGGAGGGGTAGGACACCCCTCCACTTT.

This chain links TRBV19 with TRBJ1-6; 8 nucleotides agree with TRBD1. J was trimmed by 4 bases and V by 10 bases; bases with no gene match: 6. There are 14 residues in the CDR3. From germline, CDR1 is LNHDA and CDR2 SQIVND (reference sequence). The CDR3 is CATQGEPYNSPLHF. In nucleotides, the CDR3 is TGTGCCACACAGGGGGAGCCTTATAATTCACCCCTCCACTTT. Complete variable domain (other parts from reference TRBV19 and TRBJ1-6): DGGITQSPKYLFRKEGQNVTLSCEQNLNHDAMYWYRQDPGQGLRLIYYSQIVNDFQKGDIAEGYSVSREKKESFPLTVTSAQKNPTAFYLCATQGEPYNSPLHFGNGTRLTVT.

V and J are TRBV6-1 and TRBJ1-6, with D unclear. This CDR3 has 17 amino acids. The germline V and J ends were trimmed by 2 bases and 0 bases, with 11 bases remaining between them. Looked up from germline, CDR1 is MNHNS and CDR2 is SASEGT. The CDR3 DNA reads as TGTGCCAGCAGTGAAATGGGTCCTAGCTCCTATAATTCACCCCTCCACTTT. Translating gives CASSEMGPSSYNSPLHF.

The J gene is TRBJ1-2, the V gene TRBV28, with 8 bases fitting TRBD1. Germline CDR1 and CDR2: MDHEN and SYDVKM. After removal of 4 bases from V and 8 bases from J, the junction contained 9 bases not matched to a gene. This CDR3 comprises 14 residues. The CDR3 is CASSSPDRVEGYTF. The CDR3 nucleotides read TGTGCCAGCAGTTCACCGGACAGGGTGGAGGGCTACACCTTC.

This clone showed up just once. The chain has TRBV18 and TRBJ2-3; 14 nucleotides line up with TRBD2. The CDR3 is 18 amino acids. Germline V gene data show CDR1 as KGHSH and CDR2 as LQKENI. The V gene end was trimmed by 3 bases and the J gene end by 4 bases; junction bases not matched to a gene: 9. The DNA for the CDR3 is TGTGCCAGCTCACCCCTTGGGACTAGCGGGAGATTGGCAGATACGCAGTATTTT. Protein sequence: CASSPLGTSGRLADTQYF. Full variable domain (missing parts from reference TRBV18 and TRBJ2-3): NAGVMQNPRHLVRRRGQEARLRCSPMKGHSHVYWYRQLPEEGLKFMVYLQKENIIDESGMPKERFSAEFPKEGPSILRIQQVVRGDSAAYFCASSPLGTSGRLADTQYFGPGTRLTVL.

The chain links TRBV24-1 to TRBJ2-3; 7 nucleotides line up with TRBD2. Trimming at V came to 5 bases and at J to 4 bases, leaving 17 bases not matched to a gene. This CDR3 contains 18 residues. The germline V gene has CDR1 KGHDR and CDR2 SFDVKD. The CDR3 is CATSGLSLGASGADTQYF. The CDR3 region has the DNA TGTGCCACCAGTGGACTCAGTCTTGGGGCTAGCGGAGCAGATACGCAGTATTTT.

To note about this clone: The same CDR3 arises from other DNA sequences in this sample as well. The chain couples TRBV6-5 to TRBJ1-1, with D tentatively TRBD1 (6 bases). Per germline, CDR1 MNHEY and CDR2 SVGAGI. There are 14 residues in the CDR3. The V gene lost 2 bases and the J gene lost 3 bases, with 10 bases spanning the gap. The CDR3 sequence is CASSYRQGYTEAFF. CDR3 sequence (DNA): TGTGCCAGCAGTTACCGTCAGGGGTACACTGAAGCTTTCTTT.

Points on this clone: Other DNA sequences in the sample encode the same CDR3. This chain links TRBV27 with TRBJ2-7; D unclear. In germline, CDR1 is MNHEY, CDR2 SMNVEV (reference sequence). V was clipped by 4 bases and J by 0 bases, with 4 bases between them. This CDR3 has 12 amino acids. The CDR3 is CASSSSSYEQYF. The DNA for the CDR3 is TGTGCCAGCAGTTCGAGCTCCTACGAGCAGTACTTC.

The gene calls are TRBV19 and TRBJ1-5; the D gene is possibly TRBD1 (5 bases). Trimming removed 1 base at V and 6 bases at J, with 16 bases between. The CDR3 has 16 amino acids. Germline-derived CDR1 and CDR2 are LNHDA and SQIVND (reference sequence). The DNA of the CDR3 is TGTGCCAGTAGTATAGGCGATCTTGGGGCTTTTCAGCCCCAGCATTTT. Translated, it gives CASSIGDLGAFQPQHF.

V gene TRBV28 combines with J gene TRBJ2-5; 9 bases fit TRBD2. This CDR3 is 15 amino acids long. With V trimmed by 3 bases and J by 3 bases, 5 bases remained unmatched. Per germline, CDR1 MDHEN and CDR2 SYDVKM. The CDR3 region is CASSFGAGGEETQYF. Here the CDR3 DNA reads TGTGCCAGCAGTTTTGGAGCGGGAGGAGAAGAGACCCAGTACTTC.

The gene calls are TRBV2 and TRBJ1-6; 7 bases fit TRBD1. Germline loops: CDR1 SNHLY, CDR2 FYNNEI. This CDR3 has 18 amino acids. Trimming at V came to 4 bases and at J to 4 bases, leaving 13 bases not matched to a gene. CDR3 sequence: CASSALGGHYGYNSPLHF. CDR3 nucleotides: TGTGCCAGCAGTGCATTAGGGGGCCACTACGGATATAATTCACCCCTCCACTTT.

This chain connects TRBV9 to TRBJ2-1; TRBD1 matches 8 bases. In germline, CDR1 is SGDLS, CDR2 YYNGEE. V lost 3 bases and J lost 7; bases outside the gene matches: 9. The CDR3 has 15 amino acids. The CDR3 bases are TGTGCCAGCAGCGCAGGGGACAGGCCAATGAATGAGCAGTTCTTC. This sequence encodes CASSAGDRPMNEQFF.

The chain couples TRBV24-1 to TRBJ2-1, with 10 nucleotides matching TRBD2. V shed 5 bases and J 3 bases; nucleotides not matched to a gene: 0. Germline CDR1 KGHDR, CDR2 SFDVKD. The CDR3 is 14 residues long. The CDR3: CATSGTSGYNEQFF. CDR3 sequence (DNA): TGTGCCACCAGTGGGACTAGCGGCTACAATGAGCAGTTCTTC.

This clone was observed a single time. V usage is TRBV20-1 and J usage is TRBJ2-7; D ambiguous. Trimming pared 6 bases from V and 3 bases from J, leaving 6 bases between. The CDR3 runs 10 residues. Germline loops: CDR1 DFQATT, CDR2 SNEGSKA (reference sequence). The CDR3 region is CSALLYEQYF. The CDR3 DNA reads TGCAGTGCCCTCCTCTACGAGCAGTACTTC.

V gene TRBV18 combines with J gene TRBJ1-1; 9 nucleotides agree with TRBD1. The CDR3 has 17 amino acids. Germline V gives CDR1 KGHSH, CDR2 LQKENI. The ends lost 3 bases at V and 0 bases at J; junction bases unmatched: 8. The CDR3 is CASSPTETGGMNTEAFF. The CDR3 DNA reads as TGTGCCAGCTCACCGACCGAGACAGGGGGAATGAACACTGAAGCTTTCTTT.

J is TRBJ2-1 and V is TRBV27; TRBD2 is a possible D gene (6 bases). In germline, CDR1 is MNHEY, CDR2 SMNVEV (reference sequence). The CDR3 runs 15 residues. Trimming took 2 bases from V and 4 from J, leaving 12 bases between them. The CDR3 protein is CASSLLASEYNEQFF. CDR3 in DNA: TGTGCCAGCAGTTTACTGGCTAGCGAGTACAATGAGCAGTTCTTC.

The chain couples TRBV13 to TRBJ1-2; 7 nucleotides agree with TRBD1. The CDR3 sequence is 13 residues long. J was trimmed by 5 bases and V by 5 bases; bases with no gene match: 5. Germline V gene sequence: CDR1 PRHDT, CDR2 FYEKMQ (reference sequence). The DNA for the CDR3 is TGTGCCAGCAGCCGGACAGGATTTTATGGCTACACCTTC. It yields the protein CASSRTGFYGYTF.